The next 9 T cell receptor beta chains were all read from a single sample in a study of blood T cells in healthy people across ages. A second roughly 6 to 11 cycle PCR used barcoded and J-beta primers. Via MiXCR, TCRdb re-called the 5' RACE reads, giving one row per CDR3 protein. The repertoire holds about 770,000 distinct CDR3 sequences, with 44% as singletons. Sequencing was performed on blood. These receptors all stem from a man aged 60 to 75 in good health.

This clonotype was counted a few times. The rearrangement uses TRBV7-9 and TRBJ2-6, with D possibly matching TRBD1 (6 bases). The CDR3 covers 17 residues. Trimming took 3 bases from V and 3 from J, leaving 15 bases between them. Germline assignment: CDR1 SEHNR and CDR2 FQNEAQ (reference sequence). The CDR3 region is CASSLRTERLGANVLTF. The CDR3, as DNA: TGTGCCAGCAGCTTGAGGACAGAACGACTTGGGGCCAACGTCCTGACTTTC.

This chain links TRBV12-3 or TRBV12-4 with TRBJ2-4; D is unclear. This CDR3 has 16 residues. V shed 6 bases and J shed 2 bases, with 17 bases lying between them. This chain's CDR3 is CASSPGPGSSKNIQYF. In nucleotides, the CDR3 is TGTGCCAGCAGCCCCGGACCCGGGTCTTCCAAAAACATTCAGTACTTC.

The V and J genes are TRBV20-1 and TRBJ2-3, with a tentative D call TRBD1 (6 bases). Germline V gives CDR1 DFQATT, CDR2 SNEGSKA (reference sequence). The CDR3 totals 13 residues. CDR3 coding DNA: TGCAGACCTAGCAGGGGCGCGGGAGATACGCAGTATTTT. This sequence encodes CRPSRGAGDTQYF.

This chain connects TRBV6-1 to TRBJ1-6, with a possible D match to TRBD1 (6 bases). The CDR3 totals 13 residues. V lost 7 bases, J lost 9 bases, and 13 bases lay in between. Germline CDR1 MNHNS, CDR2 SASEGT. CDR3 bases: TGTGCCAGCAAGGTCGGGGGCAGTTCACCCCTCCACTTT. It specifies CASKVGGSSPLHF.

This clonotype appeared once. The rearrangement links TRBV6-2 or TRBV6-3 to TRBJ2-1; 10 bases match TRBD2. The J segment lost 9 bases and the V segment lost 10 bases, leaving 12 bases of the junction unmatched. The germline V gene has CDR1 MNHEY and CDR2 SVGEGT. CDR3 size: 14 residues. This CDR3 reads CATLLAGTYTEQFF. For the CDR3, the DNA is TGTGCCACCCTACTAGCGGGGACCTATACTGAGCAGTTCTTC.

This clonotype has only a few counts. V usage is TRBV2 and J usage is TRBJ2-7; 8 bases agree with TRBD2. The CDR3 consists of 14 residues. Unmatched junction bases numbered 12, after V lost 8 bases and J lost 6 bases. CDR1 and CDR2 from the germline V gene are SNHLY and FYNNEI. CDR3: CASRQKSGGSEQYF. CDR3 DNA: TGTGCCAGCCGCCAGAAGTCGGGAGGGTCCGAGCAGTACTTC.

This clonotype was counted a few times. CDR3 sequence reads: CASSLSGVKNIQYF. As DNA, the CDR3 is TGCGCCAGCAGCTTGTCTGGGGTCAAAAACATTCAGTACTTC. J is TRBJ2-4 and V is TRBV5-1; D unresolved. In germline, CDR1 is SGHRS, CDR2 YFSETQ. CDR3 length: 14 amino acids. V shed 1 base and J shed 3 bases, with 8 bases lying between them.

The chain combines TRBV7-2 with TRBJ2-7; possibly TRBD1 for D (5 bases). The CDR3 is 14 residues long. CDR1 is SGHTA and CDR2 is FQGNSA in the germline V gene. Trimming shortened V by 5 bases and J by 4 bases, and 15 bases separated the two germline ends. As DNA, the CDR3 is TGTGCCAGCAGCCCCTCAGGGTTGATTTACGAGCAGTACTTC. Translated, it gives CASSPSGLIYEQYF.

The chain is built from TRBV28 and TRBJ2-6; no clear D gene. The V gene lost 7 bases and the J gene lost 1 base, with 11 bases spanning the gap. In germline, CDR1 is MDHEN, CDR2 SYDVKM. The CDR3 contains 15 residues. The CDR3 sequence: CASNDWGSGANVLTF. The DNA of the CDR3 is TGTGCCAGCAATGACTGGGGTTCTGGGGCCAACGTCCTGACTTTC.